This passage covers 29 T cell receptor beta chains from one sample sequenced in a study of long-term antiretroviral therapy in people with HIV. Version v3.0 of the immunoSEQ assay was performed at survey level. The table came from immunoSEQ multiplex PCR; TCRdb's copy has only in-frame clones and leaves some out. The data contain about 20,000 clones, roughly 85% of them seen just once; the ten biggest clones take up 9.5% to 12%. Source: unsorted PBMCs, taken 2.3 to 2.5 years after starting antiretroviral therapy. These TCRs come from a man in his forties or fifties with HIV.

Remarks on this clone: One junction end disagrees with the germline gene, perhaps due to a read error. The chain links TRBV6-1 to TRBJ2-2; D remains ambiguous. Germline V gives CDR1 MNHNS, CDR2 SASEGT. The CDR3 runs 15 residues. CDR3 in DNA: TGTGCCAGCAGTGCCCAGCGACCGAATACCGGGGAGCTGTTTTTT. This translates into CASSAQRPNTGELFF.

This chain links TRBV7-9 with TRBJ2-1; D is ambiguous. The CDR3 runs 15 residues. V gave up 5 bases and J gave up 0 bases, with 11 bases separating them. CDR1 SEHNR and CDR2 FQNEAQ come from the germline V gene (reference sequence). CDR3 DNA sequence: TGTGCCAGCAGCCCAGAGTTTAGCTCCTACAATGAGCAGTTCTTC. Its translation: CASSPEFSSYNEQFF.

V gene TRBV11-2 combines with J gene TRBJ2-5, with 14 nucleotides matching TRBD2. The V gene's germline CDR1 is SGHAT and CDR2 FQNNGV. CDR3 length: 15 amino acids. The V segment lost 7 bases and the J segment 1 base; nucleotides outside the gene matches: 2. The CDR3: CASTGLAGGQETQYF. CDR3 in DNA: TGTGCCAGCACAGGACTAGCGGGGGGCCAAGAGACCCAGTACTTC.

This chain links TRBV14 with TRBJ1-2; no definite D call. The V and J ends lost 0 bases and 1 base respectively, with 3 bases between them. This CDR3 contains 13 residues. Germline CDR1 and CDR2: SGHDN and FVKESK. CDR3 sequence (DNA): TGTGCCAGCAGCCAAGAGTTTAACTATGGCTACACCTTC. The encoded protein is CASSQEFNYGYTF.

This chain links TRBV2 with TRBJ1-5; unclear D gene. V was pared by 2 bases and J by 6 bases, with 8 bases between. CDR1 and CDR2 (germline): SNHLY, FYNNEI. CDR3 length: 13 amino acids. This CDR3 is CASSEHLPQPQHF. The CDR3 DNA reads as TGTGCCAGCAGTGAACACCTTCCTCAGCCCCAGCATTTT.

The chain combines TRBV5-1 with TRBJ2-5; 10 bases are shared with TRBD1. The CDR3 consists of 15 residues. V trimming: 0 bases; J trimming: 5 bases; junction bases outside the gene matches: 4. Germline V gives CDR1 SGHRS, CDR2 YFSETQ. The CDR3 is CASSLGQGAGETQYF. CDR3 nucleotide sequence: TGCGCCAGCAGCTTGGGACAGGGGGCCGGTGAGACCCAGTACTTC.

Only one count was recorded for this clone. The chain has TRBV7-2 and TRBJ2-1, with D hard to call. The CDR3 extends over 13 amino acids. CDR1 and CDR2 from the germline V gene are SGHTA and FQGNSA. Trimming stripped 5 bases from V and 6 bases from J, with 11 bases between. CDR3 amino acids: CASSLVGVNEQFF. The CDR3 nucleotides are TGTGCCAGCAGCCTAGTGGGTGTCAATGAGCAGTTCTTC.

The rearrangement uses TRBV28 and TRBJ1-4; 7 bases line up with TRBD1. The CDR3 runs to 16 residues. Germline loops: CDR1 MDHEN, CDR2 SYDVKM. V trimming: 5 bases; J trimming: 4 bases; junction bases outside the gene matches: 10. The CDR3 loop reads CASSNYPRDSNEKLFF. The CDR3 region has the DNA TGTGCCAGCAGTAACTACCCACGGGACAGTAATGAAAAACTGTTTTTT.

In its sample, this clone was seen once. This chain uses TRBV25-1 with TRBJ1-4, with a possible D match to TRBD1 (5 bases). V was pared by 9 bases and J by 2 bases, with 7 bases between. This CDR3 region has 12 residues. Germline V gives CDR1 MGHDK, CDR2 SYGVNS. The CDR3: CASRGTNEKLFF. The CDR3 DNA is TGTGCCAGTCGGGGGACTAATGAAAAACTGTTTTTT.

This rearrangement joins TRBV5-4 to TRBJ2-2, with 8 positions matching TRBD1. V lost 3 bases to trimming and J lost 4 bases; unmatched junction nucleotides: 5. Germline CDR1 is SGHNT and CDR2 is YYREEE (reference sequence). The CDR3 runs to 15 residues. CDR3 bases: TGTGCCAGCAGCTACGACAGGGGATTCACCGGGGAGCTGTTTTTT. This gives the protein CASSYDRGFTGELFF.

The V gene is TRBV11-3, the J gene TRBJ2-1; unclear D gene. Trimming left V 2 bases short and J 2 bases short, with 10 bases between. This CDR3 is built from 15 residues. CDR1 and CDR2 from the germline V gene are SGHNT and YENEEA. The CDR3 is CASSLSGWAYNEQFF. CDR3 sequence (DNA): TGTGCCAGCAGCTTATCCGGGTGGGCCTACAATGAGCAGTTCTTC.

The rearrangement uses TRBV19 and TRBJ1-1; perhaps TRBD1 as D (6 bases). Trimming took 5 bases from V and 4 from J, leaving 11 bases between them. The CDR3 has 13 amino acids. The germline V gene has CDR1 LNHDA and CDR2 SQIVND (reference sequence). CDR3 DNA sequence: TGTGCCAGTAGTGAACAGGGTTTCACTGAAGCTTTCTTT. Translation gives CASSEQGFTEAFF. The full variable domain, completed using reference TRBV19 and TRBJ1-1, is DGGITQSPKYLFRKEGQNVTLSCEQNLNHDAMYWYRQDPGQGLRLIYYSQIVNDFQKGDIAEGYSVSREKKESFPLTVTSAQKNPTAFYLCASSEQGFTEAFFGQGTRLTVV.

The chain recombines TRBV30 with TRBJ1-2; no reliable D call. V was shortened by 2 bases and J by 8 bases, with 15 bases between the two germline ends. Germline V gene sequence: CDR1 GTSNPN, CDR2 SVGIG (reference sequence). The CDR3 is 13 residues long. Here the CDR3 reads CAWSRPGMLGYTF. The CDR3 nucleotides read TGTGCCTGGAGTCGTCCCGGGATGTTGGGCTACACCTTC.

The chain has TRBV13 and TRBJ1-1; D remains ambiguous. In germline, CDR1 is PRHDT, CDR2 FYEKMQ (reference sequence). Trimming took 5 bases from V and 0 from J, leaving 10 bases between them. The CDR3 runs to 14 residues. In nucleotides, the CDR3 is TGTGCCAGCAGCCTGGACGGCCTGAACACTGAAGCTTTCTTT. It specifies CASSLDGLNTEAFF.

This clone has just a few counts. The J gene is TRBJ1-1, the V gene TRBV14, with D maybe TRBD1 (5 bases). The CDR3 runs to 16 residues. Per germline, CDR1 SGHDN and CDR2 FVKESK. V dropped 2 bases and J dropped 2 bases, with 15 bases sitting between them. CDR3 sequence (DNA): TGTGCCAGCAGCCAACCCCCTTCAGGGTTCAACACTGAAGCTTTCTTT. Translated, it gives CASSQPPSGFNTEAFF.

The rearrangement uses TRBV11-2 and TRBJ2-5; D call uncertain. This CDR3 is 13 amino acids long. The germline V gene has CDR1 SGHAT and CDR2 FQNNGV. With 5 bases removed from V and 11 bases from J, the gap between germline ends came to 18 bases. CDR3 sequence: CASSANSGLVQYF. The CDR3 DNA reads as TGTGCCAGCAGCGCAAACTCAGGTTTGGTTCAGTACTTC.

V is TRBV7-2 and J is TRBJ1-3; D remains unclear. Germline lookup yields CDR1 SGHTA and CDR2 FQGNSA. Trimming took off 7 bases at V and 2 bases at J, with 12 bases between the two ends. The CDR3 runs 14 residues. The CDR3 sequence is CASTTIMTGNTIYF. The CDR3 region has the DNA TGTGCCAGCACTACGATAATGACTGGAAACACCATATATTTT.

The chain employs TRBV2 and TRBJ1-5; D possibly corresponds to TRBD1 (5 bases). Per the germline V gene, CDR1 is SNHLY and CDR2 is FYNNEI. V gave up 2 bases and J gave up 11 bases, with 16 bases separating them. This CDR3 comprises 14 residues. CDR3 sequence: CASSESTARVAQHF. The CDR3 bases are TGTGCCAGCAGTGAAAGCACAGCCAGGGTGGCCCAGCATTTT.

This chain links TRBV10-1 with TRBJ2-7; 10 nucleotides agree with TRBD1. This CDR3 has 13 amino acids. CDR1 is WNHNN and CDR2 is SYGVQD in the germline V gene (reference sequence). V lost 5 bases to trimming and J lost 3 bases; unmatched junction nucleotides: 1. The CDR3 here is CASSRTGGYEQYF. Here the CDR3 DNA reads TGCGCCAGCAGTCGGACAGGGGGCTACGAGCAGTACTTC.

The chain combines TRBV5-6 with TRBJ2-7; D is unclear. Trimming removed 0 bases from V and 3 bases from J, with 4 bases in between. The CDR3 length is 12 residues. Looked up from germline, CDR1 is SGHDT and CDR2 is YYEEEE. The CDR3 DNA follows: TGTGCCAGCAGCTTGGGAGGCTACGAGCAGTACTTC. Translating it yields CASSLGGYEQYF.

The chain joins TRBV5-4 to TRBJ2-1, with 7 bases aligning to TRBD2. The CDR3 covers 16 residues. Trimming took 4 bases from V and 4 from J; bases not matched to a gene: 11. CDR1 is SGHNT and CDR2 is YYREEE in the germline V gene (reference sequence). CDR3 residues: CASSGGGSGPYNEQFF. As DNA, the CDR3 is TGTGCCAGCAGCGGGGGGGGTAGCGGACCGTACAATGAGCAGTTCTTC.

The chain carries TRBV29-1 and TRBJ2-7; tentative D call: TRBD1 (5 bases). The CDR3 extends over 12 amino acids. V lost 4 bases, J lost 3 bases, and 10 bases lay in between. Germline V gene sequence: CDR1 SQVTM, CDR2 ANQGSEA. DNA for the CDR3: TGCAGCGTTGGGCAAAGGGGCTACGAGCAGTACTTC. Amino acids: CSVGQRGYEQYF.

V usage is TRBV10-2 and J usage is TRBJ2-5; D may be TRBD1 (6 bases). Trimming took off 8 bases at V and 5 bases at J, with 12 bases between the two ends. The CDR3 spans 12 residues. Germline loops: CDR1 WSHSY, CDR2 SAAADI. In DNA form, the CDR3 reads TGCGCCAGCGGCGTAACAGGGGAGACCCAGTACTTC. Translating gives CASGVTGETQYF.

The V call is TRBV30, the J call TRBJ1-4; D is possibly TRBD1 (6 bases). The V end was cut by 1 base, the J end by 3 bases, with 9 bases between. Germline V gene lookup returns CDR1 GTSNPN and CDR2 SVGIG (reference sequence). This CDR3 comprises 14 residues. CDR3 coding DNA: TGTGCCTGGAGTGATGGGGGCTCTAATGAAAAACTGTTTTTT. This sequence encodes CAWSDGGSNEKLFF.

The genes are TRBV5-4 and TRBJ2-7; 7 bases align to TRBD1. V dropped 2 bases and J dropped 4; count of bases not matched to a gene: 6. The CDR3 is 14 residues long. Germline V gene sequence: CDR1 SGHNT, CDR2 YYREEE (reference sequence). The CDR3: CASSFGTDFYEQYF. The CDR3 nucleotides read TGTGCCAGCAGCTTCGGGACAGACTTTTACGAGCAGTACTTC.

The rearrangement joins TRBV19 to TRBJ2-3, with 13 bases lining up with TRBD2. The germline CDR1 and CDR2 sequences are LNHDA and SQIVND (reference sequence). This CDR3 has 15 residues. V trimming: 7 bases; J trimming: 6 bases; junction bases outside the gene matches: 7. The CDR3 is CASTGTGLAGDTQYF. The DNA of the CDR3 is TGTGCCAGTACCGGCACGGGACTAGCGGGGGATACGCAGTATTTT.

In its sample, this clone ranks as medium-sized (0.01 to 0.1%). This chain links TRBV28 with TRBJ2-7; perhaps TRBD1 as D (5 bases). The CDR3 has 14 residues. V lost 1 base, J lost 3 bases, and 10 bases lay in between. Per the germline V gene, CDR1 is MDHEN and CDR2 is SYDVKM. CDR3 nucleotides: TGTGCCAGCAGTTTATATGCAGGGAACTACGAGCAGTACTTC. Translation: CASSLYAGNYEQYF.

The table lists this clone with a count of one. V usage is TRBV27 and J usage is TRBJ2-3; D may be TRBD1 or TRBD2 (5 bases each). The germline gives CDR1 MNHEY, CDR2 SMNVEV (reference sequence). Trimming removed 5 bases from V and 2 bases from J, with 11 bases in between. CDR3 length equals 14 residues. The chain's CDR3 is CASSPRGDTDTQYF. DNA of the CDR3: TGTGCCAGCAGTCCACGGGGCGACACAGATACGCAGTATTTT.

This clone was counted between two and nine times. The chain links TRBV2 to TRBJ2-7; D not resolved. The germline gives CDR1 SNHLY, CDR2 FYNNEI. V dropped 8 bases and J dropped 0 bases, with 11 bases sitting between them. The CDR3 consists of 13 residues. CDR3 DNA sequence: TGTGCCAGCGTTTTCTCAGACTCCTACGAGCAGTACTTC. Translation gives CASVFSDSYEQYF.